This T cell receptor (beta chain) emerged from a study of Ad26.COV2.S vaccination and SARS-CoV-2 variants. Study context: The trial was COV1001 and the donor's arm was Ad26.COV2.S. Study-wide points: Relative to placebo recipients, vaccine recipients exhibited elevated spike-specific TCR breadth. The TCR breadth and depth analyses may have understated or missed part of the total T cell responses.

Data came from immunoSEQ multiplex PCR; TCRdb stores just in-frame clones and leaves some out. The data hold 300,000 to 400,000 clones, with about 87% observed a single time. Indicated treatment: some 19 received Ad26.COV2.S at low or high dose, single or two shots; 5 received placebo; per-sample allocation not given. Day 63 after the first injection of vaccine or placebo was the sampling time. Comment on this clone: Its antigen is undetermined.

The junction had 2 bases not matched to a gene; V was cut back by 6 bases and J by 9 bases. Germline CDR1 reads MDHEN; CDR2 reads SYDVKM. This CDR3 spans 11 amino acids. This TCR was sampled from a person between 18 and 65 years old who received the Ad26.COV2.S COVID-19 vaccine or a placebo. The rearrangement links TRBV28 to TRBJ2-7, with 10 bases lining up with TRBD1. The specimen comprised peripheral blood, sampled in a trial of Ad26.COV2.S vaccine versus placebo. CDR3 sequence (DNA): TGTGCCAGCAGGACAGGGGGCGCGCAGTACTTC. Protein product: CASRTGGAQYF.